The T cell receptor (beta chain) under discussion was sequenced for a study of immune evolution from preneoplasia to lung adenocarcinoma. The data were produced by immunoSEQ multiplex PCR, yet TCRdb's version contains in-frame clones alone and is incomplete. The sample comprises around 3,500 clones, 70% to 80% of which are singletons, and 9.5% to 15% rests with the top ten. Points on this clone: Its antigen remains unknown.

General observations from the study: Highest clonality occurred in KRAS-mutant, not EGFR-mutant or double wild-type, nodules. Clonality was highest in normal lung, lower in later-stage lesions apparently.

The CDR3 length is 15 residues. Germline V gene lookup returns CDR1 LNHDA and CDR2 SQIVND (reference sequence). V was pared by 2 bases and J by 3 bases, with 13 bases between. This clonotype originated in a person aged 55-79 years with lung adenocarcinoma. The sequenced material came from FFPE lung adenocarcinoma in situ tissue. This sequence joins TRBV19 and TRBJ1-1; the D gene is possibly TRBD1 (6 bases). The CDR3 is CASSIFGTLDTEAFF. The CDR3 DNA follows: TGTGCCAGTAGTATATTCGGGACACTGGACACTGAAGCTTTCTTT.